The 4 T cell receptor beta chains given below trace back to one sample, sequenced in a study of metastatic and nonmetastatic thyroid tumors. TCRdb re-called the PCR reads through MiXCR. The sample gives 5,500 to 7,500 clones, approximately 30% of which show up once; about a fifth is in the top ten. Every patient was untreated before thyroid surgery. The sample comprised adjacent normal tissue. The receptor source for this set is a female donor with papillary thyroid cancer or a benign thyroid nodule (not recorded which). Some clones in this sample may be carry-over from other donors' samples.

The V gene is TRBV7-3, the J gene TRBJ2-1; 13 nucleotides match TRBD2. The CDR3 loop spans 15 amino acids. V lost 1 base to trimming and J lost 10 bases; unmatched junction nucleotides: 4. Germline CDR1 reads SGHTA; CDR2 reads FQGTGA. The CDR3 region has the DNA TGTGCCAGCAGCTTAAATGGACTAGCGGGGGTGGAGCAGTTCTTC. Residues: CASSLNGLAGVEQFF. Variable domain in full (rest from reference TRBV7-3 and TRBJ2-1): GAGVSQTPSNKVTEKGKYVELRCDPISGHTALYWYRQSLGQGPEFLIYFQGTGAADDSGLPNDRFFAVRPEGSVSTLKIQRTERGDSAVYLCASSLNGLAGVEQFFGPGTRLTVL.

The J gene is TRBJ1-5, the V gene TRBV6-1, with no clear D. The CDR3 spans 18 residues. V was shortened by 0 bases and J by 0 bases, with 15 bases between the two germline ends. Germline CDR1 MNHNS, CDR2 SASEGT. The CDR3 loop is CASSEARVSVYSNQPQHF. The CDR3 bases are TGTGCCAGCAGTGAAGCTAGGGTTTCCGTCTATAGCAATCAGCCCCAGCATTTT.

CDR3 region: CASSIAPNSPLHF. CDR3 sequence (DNA): TGTGCCAGTAGTATTGCACCCAATTCACCCCTCCACTTT. The chain uses TRBV19 and TRBJ1-6; D gene uncertain. The CDR3 has 13 residues. V lost 3 bases and J 7 bases, leaving 7 bases between the germline ends. Per germline, CDR1 LNHDA and CDR2 SQIVND (reference sequence).

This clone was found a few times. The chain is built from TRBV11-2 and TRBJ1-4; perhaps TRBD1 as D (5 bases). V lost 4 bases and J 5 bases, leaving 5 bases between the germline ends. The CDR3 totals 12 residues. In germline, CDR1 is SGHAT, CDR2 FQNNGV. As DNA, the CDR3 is TGTGCCAGCAGCTGGGACAATGAAAAACTGTTTTTT. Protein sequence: CASSWDNEKLFF.